This paragraph reports one T cell receptor (beta chain). Which antigen it targets is not known. No much larger clonotype is one base removed from it; base qualities were not supplied. The data were taken from a study of cytomegalovirus exposure and HLA in healthy donors (dated by TCRdb to about 2017). Study-wide context: An earlier analysis of fewer than 750 of the donors reported around 280 Gb of sequence data and around 100 million unique TCR beta sequences obtained from some 200 million T cells. In a later genetic analysis, genome-wide SNP genotypes for 398 of the 666 donors were used, and that subset was treated as a discovery cohort. About 300 gigabases of sequencing data and approximately 92 million unique TCR sequences made up an early release that covered approximately 620 HLA-typed donors. Rather than using new phenotypic data, the later analysis identified candidate immune exposures from TCR beta sequences and from how often those sequences occurred across donors. An earlier analysis of approximately 630 of the donors applied high-throughput TCR beta sequencing to assess whether each TCR beta V gene segment acted as functional or pseudogenic. The T cell repertoires of 666 subjects were profiled by immunosequencing and related to cytomegalovirus serostatus. The aim of the study was to test whether cataloging public T cell receptors could identify signatures of past pathogen exposure. Along with the roughly 610-subject first cohort, a separate validation cohort of over 90 different subjects was used. Donor age, sex, ethnicity and CMV serostatus were collected together with the repertoire data. A handful of DR-DQ haplotypes were handled as single units for association and clustering because linkage in the cohort was strong. The number of typed donors differed by locus: about 620-640 for A, B, C, DRB1 and DQB1; some 540 for DQA1; over 600 for DPA1; and about 470 for DPB1. A later analysis re-analyzed previously published TCR beta repertoires from 650 to 800 donors and added high-resolution HLA genotyping to study TCR occurrence patterns. Among a few hundred genotyped donors of the cohort, an average of about 240,000 unique TCR beta nucleotide sequences were sequenced per donor, roughly a sixth of them non-productive. Class I and class II HLA loci were covered by the typing at four-digit resolution. All discovery cohort repertoires had been generated on a single sequencing platform. High-throughput TCR immunosequencing, statistical association of individual TCRs with disease status, and machine learning were combined to predict cytomegalovirus infection status. The genetic ancestry cluster associated with self-reported Caucasian donors included 81% of the roughly 400 genotyped donors. The paper as a whole reports these results and caveats: The sequencing pipeline was judged likely to have produced a cluster of highly shared sequence variants as a technical artifact. Some IMGT-functional V segments, including TRBV6-2 and TRBV6-3, could not be distinguished by the 87-base-pair reads and were therefore excluded. A later genetic analysis reported fewer N-insertions in productive TCRs among donors in an Asian-associated ancestry cluster than the roughly 650-donor mean. Specific HLA alleles were associated with over 15,000 TCR beta sequences at a false discovery rate of 0.05 in a later analysis. HLA typing was unavailable for some donors at each locus, so association tests used only the typed subset. Immune exposure information for the cohort was limited to CMV serostatus. A few of the identified cytomegalovirus-associated TCR beta chains were confirmed in vitro to be specific for cytomegalovirus antigens. Most TCR sequences were observed very rarely across donors, whereas some public TCRs were present in many individuals. Linkage disequilibrium might explain the correlated functional status among segregating V segments, but an unknown experimental factor could not be ruled out. A further reported finding was that TCR beta sequences accurately predicted the HLA-A and HLA-B alleles for most subjects in the first cohort. According to a later analysis, parvovirus B19, influenza, CMV and Epstein-Barr virus appeared linked to several top co-occurrence clusters. In a later analysis, the rate of TCR association differed among HLA loci, with DRB1 alleles having the most associated TCRs and HLA-C alleles having the fewest. A later genetic analysis associated a missense DCLRE1C variant with V-gene and J-gene trimming of TCR beta chains, and an independent cohort replicated the association. It was suggested by the authors that the approach could potentially be generalized to other disease states and immunological phenotypes. In an earlier analysis of about 550 of the donors, most TCR beta V segments were observed in productive rearrangements about 90% or about 30% of the time, broadly matching IMGT annotations. The classifier was reported to diagnose cytomegalovirus status with high specificity and sensitivity in both the original cohort and the validation cohort. The study listed approximately 150 TCR beta chains as associated with cytomegalovirus. Only TCR beta chains were sequenced in this cohort, and the absence of alpha or paired-chain data limited detectable features. Strong co-occurrence of HLA alleles, especially DR and DQ, made assigning TCR associations to individual alleles difficult. Sequencing depth was assumed to be roughly uniform across donors in the presence/absence analyses, though that assumption may not hold. About 17 rarely observed V segments, including chromosome 9 orphons, were excluded from the earlier analysis of approximately 600 of the donors because counts were too low. Most CMV-associated TCR beta chains appeared to be HLA-restricted in a later analysis, and the HLA associations seemed to be driven largely by CMV exposure. In a later analysis, HLA-associated TCR beta chains showed more clonal expansion and lower generation probabilities than non-associated chains that were equally common.

Relative to germline, V is missing 2 bases and J is missing 6 bases, with 3 bases of the junction outside any gene match. The CDR3 spans 14 residues, from the cysteine through the phenylalanine. Only CDR3 DNA is held: 42 bases, read in frame from base 1. The germline V gene (reference sequence) sets CDR1 to MNHEY and CDR2 to SMNVEV. In total, over 600 healthy bone marrow donors made up the cohort. All cohort members were sampled while nominally healthy, although unrecorded immune exposures were likely present. The donor tested CMV seronegative and was one of the 352 seronegative cohort members. A peripheral blood sample was collected from each donor, and TCR beta sequencing was performed on peripheral blood mononuclear cells. Genomic DNA was extracted from the blood cell samples with the Qiagen DNeasy Blood Extraction Kit. Receptor libraries were prepared by the immunoSEQ multiplex PCR assay. For the multiplex PCR, a mixture combining 60 forward primers for TCR Vbeta segments and 13 reverse primers for TCR Jbeta segments was used. The CDR3 region of rearranged TCR beta genes was amplified from genomic DNA with a multiplex PCR assay. Amplified TCR beta libraries were sequenced as 87-base-pair reads on the Illumina HiSeq System. Turning to the authors' computational methods: In a later analysis, some 80 million unique TCR beta chains were counted across the 690 or so repertoires, and roughly 10 million of these chains were shared by at least two donors. Raw reads were error-corrected and collapsed into unique sequences by a nearest-neighbor algorithm in which closely related sequences were merged to remove PCR and sequencing errors. To assign V, D and J gene segments, CDR3 sequences were aligned to IMGT reference sequences. For a sequence to be retained, a match of at least six nucleotides to both a V gene segment and a J gene segment was required. A rearrangement counted as productive if the CDR3 had no stop codons and remained in frame with V and J, and every other rearrangement counted as non-productive. Following IMGT convention, CDR3 was defined as the stretch from the second conserved V-encoded cysteine to the conserved J-encoded phenylalanine. In an earlier analysis of around 570 of the donors, sequences lacking an unambiguous match to a single V gene segment were excluded. In an earlier analysis of a few hundred of the donors, V segments were called functional above 56.7% productive rearrangements and were called segregating when the between-donor standard deviation exceeded 5%. To diagnose cytomegalovirus status from the catalog of TCR beta chain sequences, a statistical classification framework was built. A later analysis assigned V and J genes by comparing TCR nucleotide sequences with IMGT/GENE-DB human TR gene sequences. A later analysis assigned CDR3 sequences and most-parsimonious VDJ recombination scenarios with the TCRdist pipeline. In a later analysis, every TCR beta chain was defined by the combination of its CDR3 amino acid sequence and its V-gene family, and reads without a unique V-gene family were dropped. To address suspected cross-contamination and a sequencing artifact, a later analysis removed several hundred highly shared, low-generation-probability nucleotide sequences. In a later analysis, a clonal expansion index was calculated for each public chain from normalized within-repertoire ranks of inferred template counts. In a later analysis, generation probabilities were computed with a VDJ recombination model fitted to out-of-frame rearrangements, and the resulting probabilities were checked against IGoR. In a later analysis, hypergeometric tests were used to score TCR-TCR, TCR-HLA and TCR-CMV co-occurrence, with a repertoire-size bias correction applied to TCR pairs. A later analysis estimated false discovery rates by permuting HLA or CMV assignments 20 times. In a later analysis, co-occurring TCRs were grouped with DBSCAN, and TCRdist sequence similarity was added when clustering was performed within HLA-allele-positive subsets. Repertoires with fewer than 30,000 or more than 120,000 public chains, plus five repertoires with anomalous nucleotide sharing, were excluded from co-occurrence clustering. The clones in this table, taken by TCRdb from immuneACCESS, are in-frame only. Not every clone is retained; where verified, under half of the shortfall comes from an unresolved V gene, and the cause of the rest is unknown. That table is the source of V, J and clone size, and D and trimming were worked out from the DNA. The sample table shows around 150,000 clones, and approximately 76% are seen once. The ten largest clones capture roughly 1.9% of the sample.

This receptor was taken from a man aged 40-50 years in good health and CMV-seronegative. Sequencing was carried out using PBMCs. The chain links TRBV27 with TRBJ2-2; 7 nucleotides in the junction match TRBD1. Here is the DNA: TGTGCCAGCAGTTTAAGGGGGCAGGCCGGGGAGCTGTTTTTT. This yields the protein CASSLRGQAGELFF.